The rows below give T cell receptor beta chains drawn from one sample of a study of response to subunit inactivated influenza vaccine. TCRdb passed the RT-PCR reads through MiXCR, listing each CDR3 protein once. Found here are hundreds of thousands of distinct CDR3 sequences, approximately 15% of them singletons; the top ten hold 3%. The source was CD4+ T cells sorted from PBMCs, collected around 2 years after vaccination. The source of these receptors is a man aged 50 to 69 who received an inactivated influenza vaccine. Each CDR3 is given with its conserved first and last residue. D genes are given only for firm matches.

j_call | v_call | d_call | cdr3_length | cdr3_aa
TRBJ2-1 | TRBV27 | - | 15 | CASSLSRPSYNEQFF
TRBJ1-2 | TRBV7-9 | - | 14 | CASSQTGSYYGYTF
TRBJ2-4 | TRBV12-3/TRBV12-4 | TRBD2 | 18 | CASSFEGSGALAKNIQYF
TRBJ2-5 | TRBV20-1 | - | 11 | CSAGTIRTQYF
TRBJ1-5 | TRBV20-1 | - | 14 | CSAAMRGAGQPQHF
TRBJ2-7 | TRBV27 | - | 14 | CASSPRGVSYEQYF
TRBJ1-4 | TRBV25-1 | - | 15 | CASTRGGGLNEKLFF
TRBJ2-2 | TRBV6-2/TRBV6-3 | - | 14 | CASRIGGGPGELFF
TRBJ2-1 | TRBV20-1 | - | 13 | CSASRTNYNEQFF
TRBJ2-7 | TRBV5-1 | - | 14 | CASSSADGSYEQYF
TRBJ2-2 | TRBV7-2 | - | 14 | CASSLVIAAGELFF
TRBJ2-5 | TRBV4-2 | - | 14 | CASSQVQRSETQYF
TRBJ2-3 | TRBV5-1 | - | 14 | CASSLQGFTDTQYF
TRBJ2-2 | TRBV5-1 | - | 15 | CASSHGQTNTGELFF
TRBJ2-3 | TRBV10-3 | - | 15 | CATKGGISSTDTQYF
TRBJ2-1 | TRBV20-1 | - | 14 | CSARVAGNYNEQFF
TRBJ2-1 | TRBV7-2 | - | 14 | CASSRVGRYNEQFF
TRBJ1-1 | TRBV2 | TRBD1 | 13 | CASRGQMNTEAFF
TRBJ2-3 | TRBV5-4 | - | 14 | CASSLRLVPDTQYF
TRBJ2-3 | TRBV6-1 | TRBD1 | 14 | CASMDRGRTDTQYF
TRBJ2-3 | TRBV20-1 | - | 13 | CSADSTGTDTQYF
TRBJ1-2 | TRBV19 | TRBD1 | 15 | CASSLKRTGGSGYTF
TRBJ2-4 | TRBV28 | TRBD1 | 16 | CASSPPRDRAKNIQYF
TRBJ2-5 | TRBV7-9 | - | 16 | CASSLSPVLVGETQYF
TRBJ1-3 | TRBV3-1 | - | 13 | CASRGPPGNTIYF
TRBJ1-2 | TRBV12-3/TRBV12-4 | TRBD1 | 13 | CASTDRDNYGYTF
TRBJ2-7 | TRBV5-1 | - | 12 | CASSSDNYEQYF
TRBJ1-6 | TRBV20-1 | - | 14 | CSARAGAFNSPLHF
TRBJ2-7 | TRBV18 | TRBD2 | 15 | CASSGTSGHGYEQYF
TRBJ2-3 | TRBV6-1 | - | 13 | CASSFQTRDTQYF
TRBJ2-5 | TRBV7-2 | - | 13 | CASSSGPSETQYF
TRBJ1-1 | TRBV20-1 | - | 14 | CSARGVLKDTEAFF
TRBJ1-5 | TRBV15 | - | 15 | CATSRDGSGYQPQHF
TRBJ1-5 | TRBV18 | TRBD1 | 15 | CASSLRTGEGQPQHF
TRBJ2-3 | TRBV29-1 | - | 16 | CSVGGTAGGFTDTQYF
TRBJ1-2 | TRBV20-1 | TRBD1 | 13 | CSAERQGMFGYTF
TRBJ2-1 | TRBV20-1 | TRBD2 | 17 | CSATPGSSSGSYNEQFF
TRBJ2-2 | TRBV29-1 | - | 13 | CSVGQLTGGELFF
TRBJ1-2 | TRBV29-1 | - | 13 | CSVESSRGSGYTF
TRBJ2-7 | TRBV4-1 | TRBD2 | 14 | CASSQWEGSYEQYF
TRBJ2-5 | TRBV11-1 | TRBD2 | 14 | CASSGNAGDGTQYF
TRBJ2-1 | TRBV4-3 | TRBD2 | 18 | CASSQPSSSGLGGGVQFF
TRBJ2-3 | TRBV25-1 | - | 15 | CASSDYAGYTDTQYF
TRBJ2-7 | TRBV20-1 | TRBD2 | 17 | CSARPGLAGGLSGEQYF
TRBJ2-5 | TRBV12-3/TRBV12-4 | - | 17 | CASSLRASRRGGKTQYF
TRBJ2-7 | TRBV12-3/TRBV12-4 | TRBD2 | 14 | CASSLAGGAYEQYF
TRBJ2-1 | TRBV19 | TRBD2 | 15 | CASSTGLANYNEQFF
TRBJ1-2 | TRBV5-1 | - | 15 | CASSLVSGGDYGYTF
TRBJ2-1 | TRBV7-8 | - | 13 | CASSKHRQNEQFF